A single sample is the source of the 26 T cell receptor beta chains below, sequenced in a study of cytomegalovirus exposure and HLA in healthy donors. The PCR contained 60 Vbeta and 13 Jbeta primers. Method: immunoSEQ multiplex PCR; TCRdb's copy keeps in-frame clones and lacks some. The sample carries about 160,000 clones, about four fifths recorded once. Sequencing was done on a sample of PBMCs. These receptor sequences come from a man aged 30 to 45 in good health and CMV-seronegative.

This clone was seen just once. The chain is built from TRBV5-1 and TRBJ2-1; D ambiguous. This CDR3 region has 16 residues. With 1 base removed from V and 2 bases from J, the gap between germline ends came to 13 bases. Germline V lookup: CDR1 SGHRS, CDR2 YFSETQ. The CDR3 DNA reads as TGCGCCAGCAGCTTGAGTTCCGCAGGCCCCTACAATGAGCAGTTCTTC. Translation gives CASSLSSAGPYNEQFF.

The chain is built from TRBV5-1 and TRBJ2-3; perhaps TRBD2 as D (6 bases). V was trimmed by 4 bases and J by 0 bases, leaving 15 bases between them. The CDR3 has 16 amino acids. Germline V gene data show CDR1 as SGHRS and CDR2 as YFSETQ. The DNA of the CDR3 is TGCGCCAGCAGCGCCACTCCACTAGCCAGCACAGATACGCAGTATTTT. This gives the protein CASSATPLASTDTQYF.

This chain links TRBV28 with TRBJ2-1; the D gene is possibly TRBD1 (5 bases). Germline CDR1 is MDHEN and CDR2 is SYDVKM. The CDR3 loop spans 14 amino acids. V dropped 6 bases and J dropped 1 base, with 10 bases sitting between them. CDR3 nucleotides: TGTGCCAGCAGGAACACAGGATCCTACAATGAGCAGTTCTTC. Translated: CASRNTGSYNEQFF.

The V and J genes are TRBV30 and TRBJ2-2; no clear D gene. Germline V gene lookup returns CDR1 GTSNPN and CDR2 SVGIG (reference sequence). Trimming pared 2 bases from V and 4 bases from J, leaving 11 bases between. This CDR3 contains 14 residues. CDR3 region: CAWSPPTATGELFF. The CDR3 region has the DNA TGTGCCTGGAGTCCTCCGACTGCCACCGGGGAGCTGTTTTTT.

This clone was detected only a few times. The chain has TRBV7-9 and TRBJ1-5; perhaps TRBD1 as D (5 bases). Germline V gene lookup returns CDR1 SEHNR and CDR2 FQNEAQ (reference sequence). V was trimmed by 7 bases and J by 1 base, leaving 14 bases between them. This CDR3 spans 15 amino acids. Here the CDR3 DNA reads TGTGCCAGCACCTCGGAGGGGCGAAGCAATCAGCCCCAGCATTTT. The encoded protein is CASTSEGRSNQPQHF.

The J gene is TRBJ1-5, the V gene TRBV27; TRBD1 agrees at 8 bases. There are 14 residues in the CDR3. The V and J ends lost 8 bases and 7 bases, in that order; junction bases with no gene match: 10. CDR1 and CDR2 (germline): MNHEY, SMNVEV (reference sequence). In nucleotides, the CDR3 is TGTGCCAGCGGTTGGCAGGGGGCAGGACAGCCCCAGCATTTT. It translates to CASGWQGAGQPQHF.

The chain uses TRBV2 and TRBJ2-3; a possible D gene is TRBD2 (6 bases). CDR3 length equals 16 residues. The germline gives CDR1 SNHLY, CDR2 FYNNEI. Deletions cut 3 bases from V and 2 bases from J, with 15 bases between. CDR3: CASSDAGTRYTDTQYF. The CDR3 DNA reads as TGTGCCAGCAGTGATGCGGGGACTCGTTACACAGATACGCAGTATTTT.

This clone was found a few times. The rearrangement uses TRBV19 and TRBJ2-6, with D perhaps matching TRBD1 (7 bases). The CDR3 spans 17 residues. V was cut by 8 bases and J by 0 bases, with 17 bases left in between. Germline CDR1 is LNHDA and CDR2 is SQIVND (reference sequence). The CDR3 here is CASSSGGLHSGANVLTF. As DNA, the CDR3 is TGTGCCAGTTCCTCAGGGGGACTCCACTCTGGGGCCAACGTCCTGACTTTC.

The V gene is TRBV7-9, the J gene TRBJ2-3, with 8 bases matching TRBD1. This CDR3 comprises 14 residues. The germline V gene has CDR1 SEHNR and CDR2 FQNEAQ (reference sequence). The V and J ends lost 4 bases and 3 bases, in that order; junction bases with no gene match: 3. The CDR3 bases are TGTGCCAGCAGCTACGACAGGGGAACAGATACGCAGTATTTT. It translates to CASSYDRGTDTQYF.

Remarks on this clone: The junction departs from the called germline gene at one end, perhaps through a read error. V usage is TRBV5-1 and J usage is TRBJ2-7, with TRBD2 identical over 7 bases. Germline V gene data show CDR1 as SGHRS and CDR2 as YFSETQ. This CDR3 is built from 14 residues. The CDR3 is CASTLGDYQYEQYF. CDR3 sequence (DNA): TGCGCCAGCACCTTGGGGGACTACCAATACGAGCAGTACTTC. Looking up the rest from reference TRBV5-1 and TRBJ2-7 gives the full variable domain: KAGVTQTPRYLIKTRGQQVTLSCSPISGHRSVSWYQQTPGQGLQFLFEYFSETQRNKGNFPGRFSGRQFSNSRSEMNVSTLELGDSALYLCASTLGDYQYEQYFGPGTRLTVT.

The chain links TRBV9 to TRBJ1-6; 8 nucleotides line up with TRBD1. CDR3 length: 14 residues. The V segment lost 4 bases and the J segment 11 bases; nucleotides outside the gene matches: 8. Germline loops: CDR1 SGDLS, CDR2 YYNGEE. The CDR3 DNA sequence: TGTGCCAGCAGCACCCAGGACAGGGCGGCACCCCTCCACTTT. The encoded protein is CASSTQDRAAPLHF.

The sample holds a few counts of this clone. This rearrangement joins TRBV30 to TRBJ1-6; maybe TRBD1 (6 bases). The V gene lost 3 bases and the J gene lost 10 bases, with 13 bases spanning the gap. Germline V gene lookup returns CDR1 GTSNPN and CDR2 SVGIG (reference sequence). CDR3 length: 13 amino acids. Here the CDR3 reads CAWSVQGLSPLHF. The CDR3 nucleotides are TGTGCCTGGAGCGTACAGGGCCTGTCACCCCTCCACTTT.

V is TRBV9 and J is TRBJ2-1; D is unclear. The CDR3 spans 12 residues. The V and J ends lost 1 base and 8 bases respectively, with 7 bases between them. Germline V gives CDR1 SGDLS, CDR2 YYNGEE. CDR3 residues: CASSVQEDEQFF. The CDR3 bases are TGTGCCAGCAGCGTACAAGAGGATGAGCAGTTCTTC.

The chain employs TRBV28 and TRBJ2-1; 13 bases line up with TRBD2. Germline values: CDR1 MDHEN, CDR2 SYDVKM. V dropped 3 bases and J dropped 8; count of bases not matched to a gene: 10. The CDR3 has 17 residues. The DNA for the CDR3 is TGTGCCAGCAGTTTGAGACTAGCGGGAGGAACATACGATGAGCAGTTCTTC. This codes for CASSLRLAGGTYDEQFF.

This chain connects TRBV7-9 to TRBJ2-2; 12 bases agree with TRBD2. Looked up from germline, CDR1 is SEHNR and CDR2 is FQNEAQ (reference sequence). V was pared by 5 bases and J by 0 bases, with 10 bases of the junction left unmatched. CDR3 length: 19 amino acids. The chain's CDR3 is CASSRTSGAVPANTGELFF. The CDR3, as DNA: TGTGCCAGCAGCCGGACTAGCGGGGCCGTCCCCGCGAACACCGGGGAGCTGTTTTTT.

The V call is TRBV18, the J call TRBJ2-1, with a possible D match to TRBD2 (6 bases). Trimming took 1 base from V and 4 from J, leaving 17 bases between them. The V gene's germline CDR1 is KGHSH and CDR2 LQKENI. This CDR3 has 17 amino acids. The CDR3 DNA follows: TGTGCCAGCTCACCACTGCCACGCGGGGCTCAGTACAATGAGCAGTTCTTC. Residues: CASSPLPRGAQYNEQFF.

This clone has only a few counts. The J gene is TRBJ2-5, the V gene TRBV30; 9 nucleotides agree with TRBD2. Germline CDR1 and CDR2: GTSNPN and SVGIG (reference sequence). Unmatched junction bases numbered 10, after V lost 7 bases and J lost 4 bases. The length of the CDR3 is 14 residues. The CDR3 loop is CALNGGGATETQYF. The DNA for the CDR3 is TGTGCCTTGAACGGCGGGGGGGCCACAGAGACCCAGTACTTC. Drawing the rest from reference TRBV30 and TRBJ2-5, the complete variable domain is SQTIHQWPATLVQPVGSPLSLECTVEGTSNPNLYWYRQAAGRGLQLLFYSVGIGQISSEVPQNLSASRPQDRQFILSSKKLLLSDSGFYLCALNGGGATETQYFGPGTRLLVL.

This chain joins TRBV7-6 and TRBJ2-5; TRBD1 matches 8 bases. The J call may be in error: the DNA end matches TRBJ2-7 better. The V gene's germline CDR1 is SGHVS and CDR2 FNYEAQ. This CDR3 spans 14 amino acids. The CDR3 DNA follows: TGTGCCAGCAGCGACAGACAGGGGTCCTACGAGCAGTACTTC. It specifies CASSDRQGSYEQYF.

J is TRBJ2-1 and V is TRBV10-2; 10 nucleotides line up with TRBD1. The germline V gene has CDR1 WSHSY and CDR2 SAAADI. The CDR3 runs 14 residues. Losses at the gene ends were 6 bases for V and 6 bases for J; bases not matched to a gene: 5. CDR3 region: CASRGTGEPNEQFF. The DNA for the CDR3 is TGCGCCAGCAGGGGGACAGGGGAGCCCAATGAGCAGTTCTTC.

The genes are TRBV28 and TRBJ2-7; no clear D. The CDR3 totals 13 residues. V was cut by 4 bases and J by 0 bases, with 7 bases left in between. Per germline, CDR1 MDHEN and CDR2 SYDVKM. CDR3 protein: CASSYDSSYEQYF. CDR3 nucleotides: TGTGCCAGCAGTTATGATAGCTCCTACGAGCAGTACTTC.

The genes are TRBV9 and TRBJ2-2, with 7 bases aligning to TRBD1. Germline CDR1 and CDR2: SGDLS and YYNGEE. V gave up 2 bases and J gave up 4 bases; unmatched junction bases: 5. The length of the CDR3 is 15 residues. The CDR3 region has the DNA TGTGCCAGCAGCGTCCGACAGGGCAGCACCGGGGAGCTGTTTTTT. As protein: CASSVRQGSTGELFF.

The genes are TRBV7-9 and TRBJ1-3, with TRBD1 as a possible D gene (5 bases). In germline, CDR1 is SEHNR, CDR2 FQNEAQ (reference sequence). This CDR3 comprises 16 residues. The V end lost 0 bases, the J end lost 0 bases, and 9 bases lay between the germline ends. This chain's CDR3 is CASSLAGGTSGNTIYF. The CDR3, as DNA: TGTGCCAGCAGCTTAGCAGGAGGGACCTCTGGAAACACCATATATTTT.

The chain combines TRBV28 with TRBJ2-5, with D perhaps matching TRBD1 (6 bases). Per germline, CDR1 MDHEN and CDR2 SYDVKM. This CDR3 comprises 14 residues. V was shortened by 5 bases and J by 2 bases, with 12 bases between the two germline ends. For the CDR3, the DNA is TGTGCCAGCAGTCCAGGACAGAATCAAGAGACCCAGTACTTC. Protein: CASSPGQNQETQYF.

V and J are TRBV29-1 and TRBJ2-3, with 15 bases matching TRBD2. This CDR3 contains 17 residues. V shed 7 bases, J shed 5 bases, and the junction held 13 bases outside the gene matches. Germline assignment: CDR1 SQVTM and CDR2 ANQGSEA. In DNA form, the CDR3 reads TGCAGCGGGGGGGGACTAGCGGGAGGCATGTGGATAGATACGCAGTATTTT. Translation gives CSGGGLAGGMWIDTQYF.

This chain joins TRBV6-5 and TRBJ2-7; a possible D gene is TRBD2 (5 bases). V was clipped by 4 bases and J by 6 bases, with 16 bases between them. CDR1 and CDR2 from the germline V gene are MNHEY and SVGAGI. CDR3 length: 14 amino acids. Written as DNA, the CDR3 is TGTGCCAGCAGTTTGGACGGGATGGGGAGCGAGCAGTACTTC. It is translated as CASSLDGMGSEQYF.

CDR3 residues: CASSGRDRHTDTQYF. CDR3 sequence (DNA): TGTGCCAGCAGTGGCCGGGACAGACACACAGATACGCAGTATTTT. V is TRBV6-1 and J is TRBJ2-3; 7 bases line up with TRBD1. V was clipped by 4 bases and J by 2 bases; unmatched bases: 6. This CDR3 contains 15 residues. Germline V CDR1 and CDR2: MNHNS, SASEGT.